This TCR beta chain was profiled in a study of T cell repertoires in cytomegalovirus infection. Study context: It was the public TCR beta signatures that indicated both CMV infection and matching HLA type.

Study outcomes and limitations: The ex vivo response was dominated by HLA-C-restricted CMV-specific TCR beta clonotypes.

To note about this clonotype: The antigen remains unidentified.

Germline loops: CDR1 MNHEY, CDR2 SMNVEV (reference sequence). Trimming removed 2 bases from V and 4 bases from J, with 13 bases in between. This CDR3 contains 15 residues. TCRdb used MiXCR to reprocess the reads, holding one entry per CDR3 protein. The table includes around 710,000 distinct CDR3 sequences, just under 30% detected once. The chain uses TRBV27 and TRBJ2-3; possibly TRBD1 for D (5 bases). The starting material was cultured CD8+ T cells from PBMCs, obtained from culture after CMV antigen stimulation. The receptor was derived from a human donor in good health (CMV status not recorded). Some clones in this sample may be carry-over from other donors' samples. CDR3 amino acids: CASSLARATADTQYF. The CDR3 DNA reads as TGTGCCAGCAGTTTAGCCAGGGCAACCGCAGATACGCAGTATTTT.